The 9 T cell receptor beta chains reported below all come from one sample, sequenced in a study of cytomegalovirus exposure and HLA in healthy donors. The study ran its PCR with 60 Vbeta and 13 Jbeta primers. Clones were read by immunoSEQ multiplex PCR, and TCRdb kept only the in-frame ones, dropping some. The data contain roughly 150,000 clones, less than 9.5% of them singletons. Sequenced: PBMCs. The receptors shown here come from a male donor in good health and CMV-seronegative.

This clone was seen only a few times. The genes are TRBV10-3 and TRBJ1-2; D unresolved. The CDR3 spans 15 residues. Trimming pared 0 bases from V and 5 bases from J, leaving 13 bases between. Looked up from germline, CDR1 is ENHRY and CDR2 is SYGVKD. As DNA, the CDR3 is TGTGCCATCAGTGAGTCCGGCAGGTCTCAGTATGGCTACACCTTC. Protein: CAISESGRSQYGYTF.

This clone was seen more than once but under ten times. The chain couples TRBV7-9 to TRBJ1-4; 7 nucleotides match TRBD1. Germline lookup yields CDR1 SEHNR and CDR2 FQNEAQ (reference sequence). The CDR3 runs to 14 residues. V lost 5 bases to trimming and J lost 5 bases; unmatched junction nucleotides: 5. CDR3 sequence (DNA): TGTGCCAGCAGCCCCGGGACAGAGAATGAAAAACTGTTTTTT. This sequence encodes CASSPGTENEKLFF.

This clone has a handful of counts. The chain uses TRBV4-2 and TRBJ2-3; no reliable D call. The length of the CDR3 is 16 residues. From germline, CDR1 is LGHNA and CDR2 YNFKEQ. V was shortened by 1 base and J by 1 base, with 12 bases between the two germline ends. CDR3 loop: CASSQVASPGTDTQYF. The CDR3 nucleotides read TGTGCCAGCAGCCAAGTCGCCTCGCCAGGCACAGATACGCAGTATTTT.

This clone was picked up a small number of times. The J gene is TRBJ2-7, the V gene TRBV6-6; TRBD1 matches 7 bases. Germline-derived CDR1 and CDR2 are MNHNY and SVGAGI (reference sequence). The CDR3 totals 14 residues. J lost 2 bases, V lost 4 bases, and 5 bases had no gene match. The DNA of the CDR3 is TGTGCCAGCAGTTTACAGGGGCGAGCCTACGAGCAGTACTTC. Translating it yields CASSLQGRAYEQYF.

The V call is TRBV29-1, the J call TRBJ1-2; D unresolved. CDR1 is SQVTM and CDR2 is ANQGSEA in the germline V gene. V was trimmed by 0 bases and J by 6 bases, leaving 11 bases between them. The CDR3 runs 13 residues. The CDR3 DNA follows: TGCAGCGTTGAAGATGAGGGAGGAGATGGCTACACCTTC. Translating it yields CSVEDEGGDGYTF.

This chain links TRBV4-1 with TRBJ2-5; TRBD2 matches at 15 bases. The CDR3 spans 19 residues. CDR1 is MGHRA, CDR2 YSYEKL, per germline. The junction had 7 bases not matched to a gene; V was cut back by 2 bases and J by 0 bases. The CDR3 spells CASSQKQGTSGGYQETQYF. CDR3 sequence (DNA): TGCGCCAGCAGCCAAAAGCAAGGGACTAGCGGGGGGTACCAAGAGACCCAGTACTTC.

The rearrangement uses TRBV5-6 and TRBJ2-7; maybe TRBD1 (6 bases). The CDR3 covers 15 residues. Germline V gene sequence: CDR1 SGHDT, CDR2 YYEEEE. Deletions cut 0 bases from V and 5 bases from J, with 15 bases between. This CDR3 is CASSLGQAPRHEQYF. In nucleotides, the CDR3 is TGTGCCAGCAGCTTGGGACAGGCACCCCGACACGAGCAGTACTTC.

V gene TRBV4-2 combines with J gene TRBJ2-5, with 8 bases lining up with TRBD1. After removal of 4 bases from V and 4 bases from J, the junction contained 14 bases not matched to a gene. Germline V gene sequence: CDR1 LGHNA, CDR2 YNFKEQ. This CDR3 contains 17 residues. This CDR3 reads CASSPPPGQGEPETQYF. The DNA of the CDR3 is TGTGCCAGCAGCCCCCCACCAGGACAGGGAGAGCCAGAGACCCAGTACTTC.

The chain carries TRBV27 and TRBJ1-1; TRBD1 matches at 7 bases. With 5 bases clipped from V and 2 bases from J, the junction kept 8 bases outside the gene matches. This CDR3 comprises 15 residues. Looked up from germline, CDR1 is MNHEY and CDR2 is SMNVEV (reference sequence). The CDR3 DNA is TGTGCCAGCAGTATAGGGACAGTACGTAACACTGAAGCTTTCTTT. Amino acid sequence: CASSIGTVRNTEAFF.